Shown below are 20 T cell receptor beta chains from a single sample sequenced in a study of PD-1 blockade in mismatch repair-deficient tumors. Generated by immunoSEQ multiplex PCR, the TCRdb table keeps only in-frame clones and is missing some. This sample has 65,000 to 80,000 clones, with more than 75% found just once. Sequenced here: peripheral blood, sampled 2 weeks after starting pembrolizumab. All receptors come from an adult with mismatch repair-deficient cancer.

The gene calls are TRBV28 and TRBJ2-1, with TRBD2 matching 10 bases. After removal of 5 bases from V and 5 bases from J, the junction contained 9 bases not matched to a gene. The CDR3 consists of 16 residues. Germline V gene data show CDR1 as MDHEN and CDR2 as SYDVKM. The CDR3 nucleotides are TGTGCCAGCAGTGTCAGCGGGAGGGAGCGGGACAATGAGCAGTTCTTC. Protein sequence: CASSVSGRERDNEQFF.

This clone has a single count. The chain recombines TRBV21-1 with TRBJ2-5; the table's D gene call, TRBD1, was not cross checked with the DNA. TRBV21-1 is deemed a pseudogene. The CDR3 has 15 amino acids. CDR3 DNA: TGTGCCAGCAGCAAAGATGAGGGGACAGCGGAGACCCAGTACTTC. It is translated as CASSKDEGTAETQYF.

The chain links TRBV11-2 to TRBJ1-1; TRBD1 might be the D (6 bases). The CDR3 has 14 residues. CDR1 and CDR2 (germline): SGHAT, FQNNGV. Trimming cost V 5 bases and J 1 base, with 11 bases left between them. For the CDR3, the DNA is TGTGCCAGCAGCCCCAAGACAGGGAACACTGAAGCTTTCTTT. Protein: CASSPKTGNTEAFF.

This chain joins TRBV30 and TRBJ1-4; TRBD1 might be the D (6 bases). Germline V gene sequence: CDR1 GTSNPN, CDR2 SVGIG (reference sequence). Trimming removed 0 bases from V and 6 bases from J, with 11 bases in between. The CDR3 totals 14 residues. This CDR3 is CAWSVLGAHEKLFF. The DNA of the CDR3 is TGTGCCTGGAGTGTTCTGGGGGCGCATGAAAAACTGTTTTTT. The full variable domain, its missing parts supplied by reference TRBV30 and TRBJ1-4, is SQTIHQWPATLVQPVGSPLSLECTVEGTSNPNLYWYRQAAGRGLQLLFYSVGIGQISSEVPQNLSASRPQDRQFILSSKKLLLSDSGFYLCAWSVLGAHEKLFFGSGTQLSVL.

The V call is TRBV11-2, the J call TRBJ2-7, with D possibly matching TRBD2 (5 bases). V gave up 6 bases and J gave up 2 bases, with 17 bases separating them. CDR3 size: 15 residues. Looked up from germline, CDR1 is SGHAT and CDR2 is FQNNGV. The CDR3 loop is CASRVVGGRPYEQYF. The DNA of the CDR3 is TGTGCCAGCAGGGTTGTTGGCGGGCGCCCCTACGAGCAGTACTTC.

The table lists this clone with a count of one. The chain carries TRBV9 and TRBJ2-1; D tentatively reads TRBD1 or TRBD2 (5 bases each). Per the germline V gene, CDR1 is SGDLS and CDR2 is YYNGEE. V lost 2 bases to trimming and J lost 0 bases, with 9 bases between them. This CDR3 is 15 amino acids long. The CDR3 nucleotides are TGTGCCAGCAGCGTCGGTGGGGGCTCCTACAATGAGCAGTTCTTC. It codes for CASSVGGGSYNEQFF.

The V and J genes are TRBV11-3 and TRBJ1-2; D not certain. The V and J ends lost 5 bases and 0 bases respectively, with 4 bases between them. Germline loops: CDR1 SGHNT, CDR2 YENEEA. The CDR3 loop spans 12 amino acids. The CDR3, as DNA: TGTGCCAGCAGCCTAACTAACTATGGCTACACCTTC. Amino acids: CASSLTNYGYTF.

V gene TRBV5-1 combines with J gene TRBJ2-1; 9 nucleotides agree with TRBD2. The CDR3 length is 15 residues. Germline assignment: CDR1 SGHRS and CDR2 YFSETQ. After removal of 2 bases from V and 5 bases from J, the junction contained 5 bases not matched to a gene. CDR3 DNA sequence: TGCGCCAGCAGCTTTAAGTCTAGCGGGAACAATGAGCAGTTCTTC. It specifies CASSFKSSGNNEQFF.

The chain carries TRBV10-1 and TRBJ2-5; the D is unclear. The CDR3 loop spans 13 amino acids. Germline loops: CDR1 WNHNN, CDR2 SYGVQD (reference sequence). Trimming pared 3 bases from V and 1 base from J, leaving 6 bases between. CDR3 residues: CASSEALQETQYF. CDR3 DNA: TGCGCCAGCAGTGAAGCCCTCCAAGAGACCCAGTACTTC.

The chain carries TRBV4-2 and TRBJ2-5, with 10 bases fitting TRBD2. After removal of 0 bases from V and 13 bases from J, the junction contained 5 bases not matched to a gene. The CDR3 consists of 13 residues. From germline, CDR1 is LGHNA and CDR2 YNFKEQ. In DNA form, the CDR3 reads TGTGCCAGCAGCCAAGAACTAGCGGGACGCAGGTACTTC. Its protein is CASSQELAGRRYF.

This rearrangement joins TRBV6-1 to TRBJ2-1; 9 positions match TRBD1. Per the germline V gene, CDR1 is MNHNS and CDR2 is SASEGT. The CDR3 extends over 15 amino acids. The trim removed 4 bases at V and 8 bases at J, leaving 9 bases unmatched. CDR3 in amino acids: CASSGRTGAGDEQFF. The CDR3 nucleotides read TGTGCCAGCAGTGGGCGGACAGGGGCAGGGGATGAGCAGTTCTTC.

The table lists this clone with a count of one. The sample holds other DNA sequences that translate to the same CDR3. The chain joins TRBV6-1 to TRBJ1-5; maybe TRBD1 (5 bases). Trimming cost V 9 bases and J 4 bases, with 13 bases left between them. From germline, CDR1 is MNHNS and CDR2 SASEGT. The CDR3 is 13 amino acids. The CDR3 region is CASNRGPNQPQHF. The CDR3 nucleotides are TGTGCCAGTAATAGGGGTCCAAATCAGCCCCAGCATTTT.

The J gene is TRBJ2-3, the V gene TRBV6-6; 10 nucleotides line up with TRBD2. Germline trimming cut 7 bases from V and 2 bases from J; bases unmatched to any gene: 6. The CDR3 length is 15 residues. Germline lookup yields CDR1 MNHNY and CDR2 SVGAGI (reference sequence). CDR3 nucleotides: TGTGCCAGCATAAGCGGGGGGGCCAACACAGATACGCAGTATTTT. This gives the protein CASISGGANTDTQYF.

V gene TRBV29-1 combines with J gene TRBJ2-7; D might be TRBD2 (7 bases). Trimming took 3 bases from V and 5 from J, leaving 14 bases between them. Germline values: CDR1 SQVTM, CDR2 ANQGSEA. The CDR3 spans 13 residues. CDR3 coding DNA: TGCAGCGTTGAGCGGGGGCTGGTCCACGAGCAGTACTTC. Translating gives CSVERGLVHEQYF.

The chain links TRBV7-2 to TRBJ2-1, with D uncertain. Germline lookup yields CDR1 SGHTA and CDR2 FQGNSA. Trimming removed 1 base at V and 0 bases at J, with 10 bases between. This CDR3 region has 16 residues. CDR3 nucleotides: TGTGCCAGCAGCTTAGATGTGGCTAGCTCCTACAATGAGCAGTTCTTC. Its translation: CASSLDVASSYNEQFF.

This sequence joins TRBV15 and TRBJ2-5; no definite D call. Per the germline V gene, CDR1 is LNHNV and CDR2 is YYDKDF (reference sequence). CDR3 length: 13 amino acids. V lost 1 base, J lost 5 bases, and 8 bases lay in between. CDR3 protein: CATSRVSHETQYF. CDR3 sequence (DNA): TGTGCCACCAGCAGAGTTTCTCACGAGACCCAGTACTTC.

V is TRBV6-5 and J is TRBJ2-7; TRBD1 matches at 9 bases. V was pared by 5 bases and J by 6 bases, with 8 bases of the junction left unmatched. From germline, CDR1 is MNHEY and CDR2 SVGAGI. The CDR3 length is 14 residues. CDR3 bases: TGTGCCAGCAGTATCCCAGGGACAGGGCTCGAGCAGTACTTC. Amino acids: CASSIPGTGLEQYF.

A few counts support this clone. The CDR3 here is CASSDPQGVGQETQYF. The CDR3 region has the DNA TGCGCCAGCAGCGACCCCCAGGGTGTAGGCCAAGAGACCCAGTACTTC. This chain links TRBV5-1 with TRBJ2-5, with D possibly being TRBD1 (5 bases). Per the germline V gene, CDR1 is SGHRS and CDR2 is YFSETQ. This CDR3 has 16 amino acids. V was shortened by 4 bases and J by 1 base, with 17 bases between the two germline ends.

CDR3 coding DNA: TGTGCCAGCAGGCGACAGGGAGGCACAGATACGCAGTATTTT. Translated, it gives CASRRQGGTDTQYF. J is TRBJ2-3 and V is TRBV6-1; 7 nucleotides line up with TRBD1. The germline CDR1 and CDR2 sequences are MNHNS and SASEGT. The CDR3 spans 14 residues. Unmatched junction bases numbered 4, after V lost 6 bases and J lost 1 base.

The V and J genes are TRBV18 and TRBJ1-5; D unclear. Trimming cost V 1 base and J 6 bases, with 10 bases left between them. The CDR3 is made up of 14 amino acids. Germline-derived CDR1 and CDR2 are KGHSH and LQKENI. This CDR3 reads CASSPQGSGQPQHF. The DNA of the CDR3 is TGTGCCAGCTCACCACAGGGCTCGGGTCAGCCCCAGCATTTT.